This T cell receptor beta chain was recovered during a study of CD8 T cells in Susac syndrome. TEMRA cells were enriched by FACS, and CD4+ and CD8+ T cells were negatively isolated. Trimming took 8 bases from V and 7 from J; bases not matched to a gene: 13. This CDR3 comprises 14 residues. Germline CDR1 SGHTA, CDR2 FQGNSA. RNA amounts of roughly 0.45 to 1 ug underwent reverse transcription with random hexamers. TCRdb redid the calling of the immunoSEQ multiplex PCR reads with MiXCR, one entry per CDR3 protein. The sample holds around 140,000 distinct CDR3 sequences; approximately 96% are singletons and the top ten take around 0.12%.

The sequenced material came from CD4+ T cells from PBMCs. V and J are TRBV7-2 and TRBJ1-2, with 7 bases aligning to TRBD1. The TCR comes from a human donor with multiple sclerosis. CDR3 residues: CASQYRGLNGGYTF. The CDR3 nucleotides read TGTGCCAGCCAATACAGGGGCCTGAACGGTGGCTACACCTTC.